The source of this T cell receptor (beta chain) is a study of cytomegalovirus exposure and HLA in healthy donors. CDR1 is MNHEY and CDR2 is SVGAGI in the germline V gene. CDR3 length: 15 residues. Unmatched junction bases numbered 3, after V lost 0 bases and J lost 4 bases. Vbeta (60) and Jbeta (13) primers were used in the PCR. Data came from immunoSEQ multiplex PCR; TCRdb stores just in-frame clones and leaves some out. Among 100,000 to 150,000 clones listed, 17% were seen once. As to this clone: Antigen unknown.

Notes on the study in general: By HLA locus, TCR association rates varied in a later analysis, with DRB1 showing the most and HLA-C the fewest. In presence/absence analyses, roughly uniform sequencing depth across donors was assumed.

Sequencing input: PBMCs. This receptor was taken from a female donor in good health and CMV-seropositive. This chain connects TRBV6-5 to TRBJ1-3, with 7 bases fitting TRBD1. CDR3: CASSYSTGRGNTIYF. The DNA for the CDR3 is TGTGCCAGCAGTTACTCGACAGGGAGGGGAAACACCATATATTTT.